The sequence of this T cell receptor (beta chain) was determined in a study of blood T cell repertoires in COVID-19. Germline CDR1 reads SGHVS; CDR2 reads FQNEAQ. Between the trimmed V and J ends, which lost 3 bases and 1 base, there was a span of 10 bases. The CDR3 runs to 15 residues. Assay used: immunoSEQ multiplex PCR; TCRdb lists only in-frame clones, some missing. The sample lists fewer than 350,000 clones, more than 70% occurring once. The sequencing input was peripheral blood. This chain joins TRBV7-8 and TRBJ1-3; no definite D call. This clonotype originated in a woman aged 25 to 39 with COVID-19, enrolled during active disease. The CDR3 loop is CASSFSVLSGNTIYF. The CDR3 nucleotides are TGTGCCAGCAGCTTTTCCGTCCTTTCTGGAAACACCATATATTTT.